This is a list of T cell receptor beta chains from one sample in a study of T cell responses to AZD1222 COVID-19 vaccine. The table came from immunoSEQ multiplex PCR; TCRdb's copy has only in-frame clones and leaves some out. Altogether 150,000 to 200,000 clones are present, about 90% being singletons, with the ten largest covering about 7.2%. The specimen was peripheral blood, collected on day 0 of AZD1222 vaccination. The receptors were gathered from an adult in good health. The CDR3 runs from the conserved cysteine through the conserved F or W. A D gene is named only where the DNA matches it firmly. Clone sizes are given selectively: once, few, many, or a class where the clone is expanded.

D: .
V: TRBV30
size: .
J: TRBJ1-6
DNA: TGTGCCTGGAGTGGGAACCCCACGGGTTCACCCCTCCACTTT
CDR3: CAWSGNPTGSPLHF

D: .
V: TRBV14
size: .
J: TRBJ1-2
DNA: TGTGCCAGCAGCCAAGACGTCGCTAACTATGGCTACACCTTC
CDR3: CASSQDVANYGYTF

D: .
V: TRBV9
size: once
J: TRBJ2-5
DNA: TGTGCCAGCAGCGGAGGCGAAGGGGTTGCGGGGACCAGGGGGACCCAGTACTTC
CDR3: CASSGGEGVAGTRGTQYF

D: .
V: TRBV7-8
size: .
J: TRBJ2-5
DNA: TGTGCCAGCAGCTCGGACAGTCAGGAGACCCAGTACTTC
CDR3: CASSSDSQETQYF

D: .
V: TRBV9
size: .
J: TRBJ2-1
DNA: TGTGCCAGCAGCACCCAGCGGGCTCCCCTCAATGAGCAGTTCTTC
CDR3: CASSTQRAPLNEQFF

D: TRBD2
V: TRBV5-1
size: .
J: TRBJ2-3
DNA: TGCGCCAGCAGCCCTCTCGGGCGGGGGGGAGGAAATACGCAGTATTTT
CDR3: CASSPLGRGGGNTQYF

D: .
V: TRBV2
size: .
J: TRBJ1-2
DNA: TGTGCCAGCAGTTACGAACCTCGCTATGGCTACACCTTC
CDR3: CASSYEPRYGYTF

D: .
V: TRBV7-2
size: .
J: TRBJ2-2
DNA: TGTGCCAGCAGCTTAGAGGGAAATAGGGCCGGGGAGCTGTTTTTT
CDR3: CASSLEGNRAGELFF

D: .
V: TRBV7-9
size: .
J: TRBJ2-7
DNA: TGTGCCAGCAGACCACCAGTGGGCAGGTCTGACTACGAGCAGTACTTC
CDR3: CASRPPVGRSDYEQYF

D: .
V: TRBV12-2
size: .
J: TRBJ1-5
DNA: TGTGCAAGTCGCTTAGTTGTGGCTCCGGATCAGCCCCAGCATTTT
CDR3: CASRLVVAPDQPQHF

D: TRBD2
V: TRBV7-2
size: .
J: TRBJ2-3
DNA: TGTGCCAGCAGCTTCTGGCGGGGGGGCAGCACAGATACGCAGTATTTT
CDR3: CASSFWRGGSTDTQYF

D: TRBD1
V: TRBV7-6
size: once
J: TRBJ1-1
DNA: TGTGCCAGCAGCGCTAAAGTGACAGGGGAATTCGGCACTGAAGCTTTCTTT
CDR3: CASSAKVTGEFGTEAFF

D: .
V: TRBV7-9
size: .
J: TRBJ1-1
DNA: TGTGCCAGCACTCCAGGGAACACTGAAGCTTTCTTT
CDR3: CASTPGNTEAFF

D: .
V: TRBV12-5
size: .
J: TRBJ2-3
DNA: TGTGCTAGTGGACCTGGGGGGAGCACAGATACGCAGTATTTT
CDR3: CASGPGGSTDTQYF

D: .
V: TRBV6-4
size: .
J: TRBJ2-1
DNA: TGTGCCAGCAGCCTGGGGTCAGCGAGCGGTGAGCAGTTCTTC
CDR3: CASSLGSASGEQFF

D: TRBD1
V: TRBV30
size: once
J: TRBJ2-2
DNA: TGTGCCGGCACAGGGGATCACGGGGAGCTGTTTTTT
CDR3: CAGTGDHGELFF

D: TRBD1
V: TRBV6-4
size: .
J: TRBJ1-2
DNA: TGTGCCAGCAGTGCCGGGACAGAAGGAGACGGCTACACCTTC
CDR3: CASSAGTEGDGYTF

D: .
V: TRBV9
size: .
J: TRBJ1-4
DNA: TGTGCCAGCTCCAGGGGCGGGAATGAAAAACTGTTTTTT
CDR3: CASSRGGNEKLFF

D: .
V: TRBV28
size: .
J: TRBJ1-6
DNA: TGTGCCAGCAGTTTCGCGTCCGGGATCAATTCACCCCTCCACTTT
CDR3: CASSFASGINSPLHF

D: .
V: TRBV5-5
size: .
J: TRBJ1-1
DNA: TGTGCCAGCAGCGGCCACACTGAAGCTTTCTTT
CDR3: CASSGHTEAFF

D: .
V: TRBV5-1
size: .
J: TRBJ1-1
DNA: TGCGCCAGCAGCCGGGAACTCAACACTGAAGCTTTCTTT
CDR3: CASSRELNTEAFF

D: TRBD1
V: TRBV5-8
size: once
J: TRBJ2-7
DNA: TGTGCCAGCAGCTGGGGACAGTCAACCTACGAGCAGTACTTC
CDR3: CASSWGQSTYEQYF

D: TRBD1
V: TRBV15
size: .
J: TRBJ2-4
DNA: TGTGCCACCAGCAGATTTGGGGACAGCTCAGCCAAAAACATTCAGTACTTC
CDR3: CATSRFGDSSAKNIQYF

D: TRBD2
V: TRBV4-1
size: .
J: TRBJ2-2
DNA: TGCGCCAGCAGCCAGTCCGGGGGGGCTAAAGCCGGGGAGCTGTTTTTT
CDR3: CASSQSGGAKAGELFF